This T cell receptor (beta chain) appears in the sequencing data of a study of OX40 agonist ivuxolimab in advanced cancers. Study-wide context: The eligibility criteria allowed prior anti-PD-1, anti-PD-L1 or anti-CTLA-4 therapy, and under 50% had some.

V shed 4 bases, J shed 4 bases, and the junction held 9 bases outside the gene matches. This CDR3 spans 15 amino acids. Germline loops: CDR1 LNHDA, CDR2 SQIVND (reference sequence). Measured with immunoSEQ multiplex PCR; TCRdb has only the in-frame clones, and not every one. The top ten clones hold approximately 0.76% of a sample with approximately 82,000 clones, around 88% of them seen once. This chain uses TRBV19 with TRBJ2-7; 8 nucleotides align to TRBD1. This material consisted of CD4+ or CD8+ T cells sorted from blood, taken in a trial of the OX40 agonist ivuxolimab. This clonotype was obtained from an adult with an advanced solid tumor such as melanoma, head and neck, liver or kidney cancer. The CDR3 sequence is CASSNPSQGAYEQYF. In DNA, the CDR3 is TGTGCCAGTAGTAACCCTTCGCAGGGGGCGTACGAGCAGTACTTC.